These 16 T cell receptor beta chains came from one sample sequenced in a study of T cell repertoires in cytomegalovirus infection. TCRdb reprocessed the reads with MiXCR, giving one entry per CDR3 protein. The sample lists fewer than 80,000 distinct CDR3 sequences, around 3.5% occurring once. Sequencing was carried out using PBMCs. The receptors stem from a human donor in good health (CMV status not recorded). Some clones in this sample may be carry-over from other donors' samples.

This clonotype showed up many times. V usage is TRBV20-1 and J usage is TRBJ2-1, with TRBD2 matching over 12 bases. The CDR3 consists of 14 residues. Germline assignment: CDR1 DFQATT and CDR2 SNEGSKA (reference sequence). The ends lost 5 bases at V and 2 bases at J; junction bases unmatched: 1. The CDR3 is CSAASGGAYNEQFF. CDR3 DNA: TGCAGTGCTGCTAGCGGGGGGGCCTACAATGAGCAGTTCTTC.

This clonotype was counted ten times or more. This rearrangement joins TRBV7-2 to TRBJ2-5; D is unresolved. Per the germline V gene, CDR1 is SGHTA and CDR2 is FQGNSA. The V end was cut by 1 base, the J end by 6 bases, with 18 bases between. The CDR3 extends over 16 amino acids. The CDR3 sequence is CASSLDGAARAQTQYF. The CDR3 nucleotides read TGTGCCAGCAGCTTAGACGGCGCAGCCCGGGCTCAGACCCAGTACTTC. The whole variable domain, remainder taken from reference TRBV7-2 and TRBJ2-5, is GAGVSQSPSNKVTEKGKDVELRCDPISGHTALYWYRQSLGQGLEFLIYFQGNSAPDKSGLPSDRFSAERTGGSVSTLTIQRTQQEDSAVYLCASSLDGAARAQTQYFGPGTRLLVL.

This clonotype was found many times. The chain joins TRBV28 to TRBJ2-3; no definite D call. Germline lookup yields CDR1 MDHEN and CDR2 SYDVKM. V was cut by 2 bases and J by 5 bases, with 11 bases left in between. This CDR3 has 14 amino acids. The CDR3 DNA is TGTGCCAGCAGTTTAAGGGTGAGAGGAGATACGCAGTATTTT. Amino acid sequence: CASSLRVRGDTQYF.

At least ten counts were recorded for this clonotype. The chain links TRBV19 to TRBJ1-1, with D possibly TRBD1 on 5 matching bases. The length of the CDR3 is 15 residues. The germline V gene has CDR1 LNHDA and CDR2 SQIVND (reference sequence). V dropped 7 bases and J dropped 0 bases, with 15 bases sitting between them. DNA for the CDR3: TGTGCCAGTATTCGGGGCGGGGGTGTGAACACTGAAGCTTTCTTT. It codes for CASIRGGGVNTEAFF.

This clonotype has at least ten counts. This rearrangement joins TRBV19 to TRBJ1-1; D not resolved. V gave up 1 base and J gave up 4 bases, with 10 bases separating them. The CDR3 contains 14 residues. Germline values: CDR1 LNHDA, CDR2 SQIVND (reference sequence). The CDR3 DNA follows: TGTGCCAGTAGTATAGGTCCCAAGAGCACTGAAGCTTTCTTT. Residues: CASSIGPKSTEAFF.

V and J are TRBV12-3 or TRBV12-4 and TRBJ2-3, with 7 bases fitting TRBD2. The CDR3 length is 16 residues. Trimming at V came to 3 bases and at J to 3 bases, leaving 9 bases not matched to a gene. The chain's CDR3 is CASSFSGGTVTDTQYF. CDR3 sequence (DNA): TGTGCCAGCAGTTTTTCCGGGGGGACCGTGACAGATACGCAGTATTTT.

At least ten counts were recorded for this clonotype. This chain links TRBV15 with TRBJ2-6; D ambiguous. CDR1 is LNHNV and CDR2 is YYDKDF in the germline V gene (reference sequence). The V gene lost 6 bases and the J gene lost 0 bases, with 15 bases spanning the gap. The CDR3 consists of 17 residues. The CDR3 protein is CATRSASTSSGANVLTF. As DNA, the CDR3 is TGTGCCACCAGGAGCGCTTCAACCAGCTCTGGGGCCAACGTCCTGACTTTC. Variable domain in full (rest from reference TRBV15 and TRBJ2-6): DAMVIQNPRYQVTQFGKPVTLSCSQTLNHNVMYWYQQKSSQAPKLLFHYYDKDFNNEADTPDNFQSRRPNTSFCFLDIRSPGLGDTAMYLCATRSASTSSGANVLTFGAGSRLTVL.

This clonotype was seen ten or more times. The CDR3 DNA reads as TGTGCCTGGGACAGGGAATTGGACACTGAAGCTTTCTTT. Translation gives CAWDRELDTEAFF. The chain uses TRBV30 and TRBJ1-1; TRBD1 matches at 7 bases. The CDR3 is 13 residues long. The trim removed 5 bases at V and 3 bases at J, leaving 6 bases unmatched. Germline CDR1 GTSNPN, CDR2 SVGIG (reference sequence). Full variable domain (missing parts from reference TRBV30 and TRBJ1-1): SQTIHQWPATLVQPVGSPLSLECTVEGTSNPNLYWYRQAAGRGLQLLFYSVGIGQISSEVPQNLSASRPQDRQFILSSKKLLLSDSGFYLCAWDRELDTEAFFGQGTRLTVV.

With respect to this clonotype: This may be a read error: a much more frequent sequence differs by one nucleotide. CDR3 in amino acids: CVSSYSADTQYF. The CDR3 DNA reads as TGTGTCAGCAGTTACTCGGCAGATACGCAGTATTTT. The genes are TRBV6-2 or TRBV6-3 and TRBJ2-3; the D is unclear. The CDR3 covers 12 residues. CDR1 is MNHEY, CDR2 SVGEGT, per germline.

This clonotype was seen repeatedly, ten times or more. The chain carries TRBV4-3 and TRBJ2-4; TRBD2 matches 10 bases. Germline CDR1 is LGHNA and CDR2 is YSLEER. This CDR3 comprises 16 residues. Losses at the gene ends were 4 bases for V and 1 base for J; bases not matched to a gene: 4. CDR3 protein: CASSPGLATAKNIQYF. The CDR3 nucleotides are TGCGCCAGCAGCCCGGGACTAGCGACTGCCAAAAACATTCAGTACTTC.

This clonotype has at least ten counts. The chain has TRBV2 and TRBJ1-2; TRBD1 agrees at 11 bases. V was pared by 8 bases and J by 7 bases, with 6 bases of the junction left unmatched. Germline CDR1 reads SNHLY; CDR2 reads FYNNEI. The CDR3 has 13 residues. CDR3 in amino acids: CASHGTGGSGYTF. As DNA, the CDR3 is TGTGCCAGCCACGGGACAGGGGGATCTGGCTACACCTTC.

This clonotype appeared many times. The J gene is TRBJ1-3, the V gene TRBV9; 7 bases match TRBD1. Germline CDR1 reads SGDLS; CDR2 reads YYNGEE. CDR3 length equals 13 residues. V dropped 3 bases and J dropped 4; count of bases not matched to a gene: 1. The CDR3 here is CASSATGGNTIYF. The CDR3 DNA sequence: TGTGCCAGCAGCGCGACAGGGGGAAACACCATATATTTT.

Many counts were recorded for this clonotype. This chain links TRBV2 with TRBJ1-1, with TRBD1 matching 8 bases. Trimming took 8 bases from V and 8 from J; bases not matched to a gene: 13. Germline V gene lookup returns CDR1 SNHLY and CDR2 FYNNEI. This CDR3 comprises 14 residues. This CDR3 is CASGKTGVSTEAFF. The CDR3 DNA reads TGTGCCAGCGGTAAGACAGGGGTTTCGACAGAAGCTTTCTTT.

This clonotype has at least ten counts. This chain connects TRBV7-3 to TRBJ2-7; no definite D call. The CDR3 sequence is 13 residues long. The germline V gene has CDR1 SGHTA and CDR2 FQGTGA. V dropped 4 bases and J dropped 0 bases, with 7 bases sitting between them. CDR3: CASSSDASYEQYF. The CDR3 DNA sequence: TGTGCCAGCAGCTCAGACGCCTCCTACGAGCAGTACTTC.

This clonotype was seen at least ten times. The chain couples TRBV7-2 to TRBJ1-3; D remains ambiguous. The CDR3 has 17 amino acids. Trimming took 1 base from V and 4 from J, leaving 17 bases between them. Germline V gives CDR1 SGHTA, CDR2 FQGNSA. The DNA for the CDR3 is TGTGCCAGCAGCTTAGTTTTTACGGGGTGGAGCGGAAACACCATATATTTT. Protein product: CASSLVFTGWSGNTIYF.

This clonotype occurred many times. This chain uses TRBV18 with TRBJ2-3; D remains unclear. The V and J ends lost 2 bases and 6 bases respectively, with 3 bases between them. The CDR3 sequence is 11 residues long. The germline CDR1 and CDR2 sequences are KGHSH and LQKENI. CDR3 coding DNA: TGTGCCAGCTCACCAGTGGATACGCAGTATTTT. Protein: CASSPVDTQYF. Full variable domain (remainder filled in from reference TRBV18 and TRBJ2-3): NAGVMQNPRHLVRRRGQEARLRCSPMKGHSHVYWYRQLPEEGLKFMVYLQKENIIDESGMPKERFSAEFPKEGPSILRIQQVVRGDSAAYFCASSPVDTQYFGPGTRLTVL.